The sequence of this TCR beta chain was determined in a study of T and B cells in COVID-19 patients. Blood genomic DNA input for TRB amplification was roughly 250-550 ng. TRB rearrangements were amplified by multiplex PCR with BIOMED2 TRB-A/B primers. TCRdb passed the multiplex PCR reads through MiXCR, listing each CDR3 protein once. The data show about 7,000 distinct CDR3 sequences, 25% to 35% seen once. The ends were cut back, 3 bases at V and 5 bases at J, with 19 bases in the middle. The CDR3 consists of 16 residues. Germline CDR1 MNHNS, CDR2 SASEGT. Study-level points and caveats: In COVID-19 patients, T cell receptor beta variable and joining gene use was reportedly strongly skewed.

For this clonotype: Antigen: not known.

The sample comprised blood. The clonotype was recovered from a human donor with active COVID-19. V is TRBV6-1 and J is TRBJ1-1, with TRBD1 as a possible D gene (6 bases). As DNA, the CDR3 is TGTGCCAGCAGTGACCAAATCCGGACAGCTTATACTGAAGCTTTCTTT. Translation gives CASSDQIRTAYTEAFF.